This T cell receptor beta chain was sequenced in a study of Ad26.COV2.S vaccination and SARS-CoV-2 variants. Profiling relied on immunoSEQ multiplex PCR, and the TCRdb table lists in-frame clones only, not all of them. The repertoire holds about 350,000 clones, with roughly 90% as singletons. V was clipped by 4 bases and J by 2 bases, with 10 bases between them. This CDR3 has 14 residues. Germline CDR1 reads PRHDT; CDR2 reads FYEKMQ (reference sequence). Treatment in this sample: some 20 received Ad26.COV2.S at low or high dose, single or two shots; about 5 received placebo; per-sample allocation not given. Specimen acquisition occurred on day 63 following the initial vaccine or placebo injection.

The material sequenced was peripheral blood, taken in a trial of Ad26.COV2.S vaccine versus placebo. This clonotype was sampled from a person aged 18-65 years who received the Ad26.COV2.S COVID-19 vaccine or a placebo. The gene calls are TRBV13 and TRBJ2-3, with D maybe TRBD2 (7 bases). CDR3 DNA sequence: TGTGCCAGCAGCTCGGGGGGCCTCACAGATACGCAGTATTTT. Amino acid sequence: CASSSGGLTDTQYF.